Here is one T cell receptor beta chain with its context. The target antigen is unknown. This specimen belongs to a study of cytomegalovirus exposure and HLA in healthy donors. Study-wide findings and caveats: CMV antigen specificity was confirmed in vitro for a few CMV-associated chains.

V was cut by 5 bases and J by 4 bases, with 16 bases left in between. Germline V gene lookup returns CDR1 SGHRS and CDR2 YFSETQ. This CDR3 contains 16 residues. The PCR employed 60 Vbeta primers together with 13 Jbeta primers. This table comes from immunoSEQ multiplex PCR, and its TCRdb copy is limited to in-frame clones, with some not included. This sample has some 130,000 clones; around 85% occur once, and the top ten carry around 1.7%. V gene TRBV5-1 combines with J gene TRBJ1-6, with D perhaps TRBD1 (6 bases). The clonotype originates from a boy under 18 in good health and CMV-seronegative. Sequencing input: PBMCs. The CDR3 protein is CASSPKTGRYNSPLHF. DNA for the CDR3: TGCGCCAGCAGTCCTAAGACAGGCCGGTATAATTCACCCCTCCACTTT.